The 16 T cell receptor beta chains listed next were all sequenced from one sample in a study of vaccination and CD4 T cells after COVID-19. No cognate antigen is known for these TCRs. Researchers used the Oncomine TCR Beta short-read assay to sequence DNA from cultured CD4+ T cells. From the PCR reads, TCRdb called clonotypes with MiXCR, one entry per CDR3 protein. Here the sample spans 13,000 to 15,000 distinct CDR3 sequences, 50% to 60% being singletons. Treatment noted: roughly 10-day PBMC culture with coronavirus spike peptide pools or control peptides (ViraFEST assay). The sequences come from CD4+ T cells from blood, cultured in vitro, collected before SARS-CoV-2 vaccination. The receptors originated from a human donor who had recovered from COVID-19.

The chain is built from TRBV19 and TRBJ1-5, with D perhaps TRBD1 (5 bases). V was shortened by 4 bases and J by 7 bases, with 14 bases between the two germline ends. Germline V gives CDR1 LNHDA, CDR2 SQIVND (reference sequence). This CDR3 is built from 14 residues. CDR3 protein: CASSRQGGDQPQHF. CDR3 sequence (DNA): TGTGCCAGTAGTAGGCAGGGCGGCGACCAGCCCCAGCATTTT.

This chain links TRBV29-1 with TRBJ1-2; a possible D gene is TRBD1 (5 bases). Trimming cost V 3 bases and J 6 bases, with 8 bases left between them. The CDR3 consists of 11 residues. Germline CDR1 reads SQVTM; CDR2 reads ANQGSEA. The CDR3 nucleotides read TGCAGCGTTGATGCCAGGGATGGCTACACCTTC. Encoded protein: CSVDARDGYTF.

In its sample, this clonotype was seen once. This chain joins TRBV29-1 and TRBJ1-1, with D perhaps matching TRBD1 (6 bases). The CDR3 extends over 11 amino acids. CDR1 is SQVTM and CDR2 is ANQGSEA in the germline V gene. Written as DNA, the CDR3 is TGCAGTGGATACAGGGACACTGAAGCTTTCTTT. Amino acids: CSGYRDTEAFF.

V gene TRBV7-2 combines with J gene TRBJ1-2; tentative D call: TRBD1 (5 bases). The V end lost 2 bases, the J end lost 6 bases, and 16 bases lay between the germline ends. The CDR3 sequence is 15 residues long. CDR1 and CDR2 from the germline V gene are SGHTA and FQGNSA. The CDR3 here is CASSLSPGWRNGYTF. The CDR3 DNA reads TGTGCCAGCAGCTTATCTCCAGGGTGGAGGAATGGCTACACCTTC.

CDR3 amino acids: CASRAQGTYEQYF. The CDR3 DNA reads TGTGCCAGCAGGGCCCAGGGCACCTACGAGCAGTACTTC. The chain recombines TRBV5-4 with TRBJ2-7, with D maybe TRBD1 (5 bases). V lost 5 bases and J lost 2, with 11 bases in between. This CDR3 is 13 amino acids long. Germline V gene lookup returns CDR1 SGHNT and CDR2 YYREEE (reference sequence).

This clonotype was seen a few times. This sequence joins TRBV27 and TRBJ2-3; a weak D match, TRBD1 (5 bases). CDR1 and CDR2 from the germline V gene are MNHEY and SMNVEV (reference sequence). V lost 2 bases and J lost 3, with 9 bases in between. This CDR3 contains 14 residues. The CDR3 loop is CASSLGARTDTQYF. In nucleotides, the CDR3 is TGTGCCAGCAGTTTAGGGGCTCGTACAGATACGCAGTATTTT.

CDR3 region: CASSVGGVSNQPQHF. Written as DNA, the CDR3 is TGTGCCAGCAGTGTGGGGGGGGTCAGCAATCAGCCCCAGCATTTT. V is TRBV6-1 and J is TRBJ1-5; D might be TRBD1 (5 bases). The CDR3 length is 15 residues. Germline V gene lookup returns CDR1 MNHNS and CDR2 SASEGT. The V end was cut by 4 bases, the J end by 1 base, with 11 bases between.

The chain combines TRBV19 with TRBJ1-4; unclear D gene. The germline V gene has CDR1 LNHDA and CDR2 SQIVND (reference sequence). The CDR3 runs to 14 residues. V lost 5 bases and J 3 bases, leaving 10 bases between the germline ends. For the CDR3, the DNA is TGTGCCAGTAGTGAGGGCGCAGCTAATGAAAAACTGTTTTTT. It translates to CASSEGAANEKLFF. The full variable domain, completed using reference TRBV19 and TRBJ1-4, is DGGITQSPKYLFRKEGQNVTLSCEQNLNHDAMYWYRQDPGQGLRLIYYSQIVNDFQKGDIAEGYSVSREKKESFPLTVTSAQKNPTAFYLCASSEGAANEKLFFGSGTQLSVL.

The CDR3 is CASSLKGTGGNSPLHF. The CDR3 DNA sequence: TGTGCCAGCAGTTTAAAGGGTACAGGGGGCAATTCACCCCTCCACTTT. V is TRBV12-3 or TRBV12-4 and J is TRBJ1-6; TRBD1 matches at 9 bases. This CDR3 has 16 residues. The J segment lost 7 bases and the V segment lost 2 bases, leaving 6 bases of the junction unmatched.

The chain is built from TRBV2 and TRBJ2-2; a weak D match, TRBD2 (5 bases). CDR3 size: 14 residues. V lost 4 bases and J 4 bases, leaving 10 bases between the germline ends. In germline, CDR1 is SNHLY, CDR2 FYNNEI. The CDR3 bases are TGTGCCAGCAGTGGATATGGAGGCACCGGGGAGCTGTTTTTT. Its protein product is CASSGYGGTGELFF.

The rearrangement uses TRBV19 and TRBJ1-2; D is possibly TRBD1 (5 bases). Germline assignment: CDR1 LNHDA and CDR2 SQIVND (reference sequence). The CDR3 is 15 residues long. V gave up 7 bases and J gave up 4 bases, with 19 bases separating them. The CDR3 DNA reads TGTGCCAGTAAAATAGAGGACACAGACTTCTATGGCTACACCTTC. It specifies CASKIEDTDFYGYTF.

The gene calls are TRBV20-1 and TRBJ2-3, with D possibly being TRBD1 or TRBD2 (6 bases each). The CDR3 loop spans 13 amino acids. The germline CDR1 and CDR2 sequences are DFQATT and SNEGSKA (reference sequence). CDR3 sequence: CGGLFVSTDTQYF. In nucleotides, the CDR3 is TGCGGGGGGCTGTTCGTTAGCACAGATACGCAGTATTTT.

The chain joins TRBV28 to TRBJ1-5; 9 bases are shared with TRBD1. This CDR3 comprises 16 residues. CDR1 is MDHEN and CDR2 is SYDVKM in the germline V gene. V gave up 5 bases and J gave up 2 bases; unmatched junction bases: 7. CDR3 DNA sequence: TGTGCCAGCAGTACCTATCGGACAGGGGGCAATCAGCCCCAGCATTTT. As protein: CASSTYRTGGNQPQHF.

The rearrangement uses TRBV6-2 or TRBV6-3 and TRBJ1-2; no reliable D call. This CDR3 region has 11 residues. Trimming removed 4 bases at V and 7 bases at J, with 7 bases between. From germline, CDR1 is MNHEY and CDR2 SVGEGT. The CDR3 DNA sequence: TGTGCCAGCAGTTTTCCAAGTGGCTACACCTTC. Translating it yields CASSFPSGYTF.

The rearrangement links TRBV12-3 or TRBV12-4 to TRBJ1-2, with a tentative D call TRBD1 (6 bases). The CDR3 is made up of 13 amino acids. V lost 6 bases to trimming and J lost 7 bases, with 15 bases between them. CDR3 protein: CASSQTGDVGYTF. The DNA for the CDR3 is TGTGCCAGCAGCCAGACAGGCGACGTTGGCTACACCTTC.

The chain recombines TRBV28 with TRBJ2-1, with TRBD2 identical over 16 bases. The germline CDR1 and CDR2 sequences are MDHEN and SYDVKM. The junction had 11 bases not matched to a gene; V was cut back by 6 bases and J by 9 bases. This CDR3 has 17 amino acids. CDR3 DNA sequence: TGTGCCAGCAGGGGGACTAGCGGGAGGGCCCTGGTGGGTGAGCAGTTCTTC. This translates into CASRGTSGRALVGEQFF.